A selection of T cell receptor beta chains follows, all from one sample in a study of T-cell reconstitution after alpha-beta-depleted transplantation in children. Via MiXCR, TCRdb re-called the PCR reads, giving one row per CDR3 protein. Of a few hundred thousand distinct CDR3 sequences listed, approximately 9.9% were seen once; the top ten hold approximately 5.4%. The sample in question was PBMCs from the stem cell graft donor, obtained from the stem cell graft. These receptors were taken from a human donor who donated a stem cell graft to a child with SCID. The CDR3 runs from the conserved cysteine through the conserved F or W. The D gene is left open where the match is weak. Rows may omit the clone size; those that give it use once, few, many or a size class.

clone size,D gene,J gene,V gene,CDR3 protein,CDR3 DNA
many,.,TRBJ2-3,TRBV21-1,CASSKRTSTDTQYF,TGTGCCAGCAGCAAAAGGACTAGCACAGATACGCAGTATTTT
.,TRBD2,TRBJ2-1,TRBV20-1,CSARWGGISGGHNEQFF,TGCAGTGCTAGATGGGGCGGGATTAGCGGGGGGCACAATGAGCAGTTCTTC
many,.,TRBJ2-1,TRBV5-1,CASSLDIDEQFF,TGCGCCAGCAGCTTGGATATCGATGAGCAGTTCTTC
many,TRBD1,TRBJ1-6,TRBV7-2,CASSRQDRVGGSPLHF,TGTGCCAGCAGCAGACAAGACAGGGTCGGGGGTTCACCCCTCCACTTT
many,TRBD2,TRBJ2-3,TRBV27,CASSRTSGGGLDTQYF,TGTGCCAGCAGTCGCACTAGCGGGGGAGGTTTAGATACGCAGTATTTT
many,.,TRBJ1-1,TRBV7-9,CASTYLGMVNTEAFF,TGTGCCAGCACCTACCTGGGGATGGTGAACACTGAAGCTTTCTTT
many,.,TRBJ2-5,TRBV5-1,CASSLGSGSQETQYF,TGCGCCAGCAGCTTGGGGTCGGGCAGCCAAGAGACCCAGTACTTC
many,.,TRBJ2-7,TRBV7-2,CASSFPGLTYEQYF,TGTGCCAGCAGCTTTCCGGGACTTACCTACGAGCAGTACTTC
many,TRBD2,TRBJ2-3,TRBV12-3/TRBV12-4,CASSPLTSGVTDTQYF,TGTGCCAGCAGTCCATTAACTAGCGGGGTCACAGATACGCAGTATTTT
once,.,TRBJ2-1,TRBV5-4,CASSAFRLAYNEQFF,TGTGCCAGCAGCGCCTTCCGACTAGCCTACAATGAGCAGTTCTTC
few,.,TRBJ2-1,TRBV5-1,CASSLGGLGEQFF,TGCGCCAGCAGCTTGGGGGGGCTCGGGGAGCAGTTCTTC
many,.,TRBJ2-2,TRBV20-1,CSAKGGDDTGELFF,TGCAGTGCTAAGGGCGGGGATGACACCGGGGAGCTGTTTTTT
many,.,TRBJ2-5,TRBV5-5,CASSPWHLATQETQYF,TGTGCCAGCAGCCCCTGGCACCTAGCGACCCAAGAGACCCAGTACTTC
many,TRBD2,TRBJ2-7,TRBV12-3/TRBV12-4,CASSGTSVSNEQYF,TGTGCCAGCAGTGGGACTAGCGTAAGCAACGAGCAGTACTTC
.,.,TRBJ1-5,TRBV4-1,CASSQDVFGPQHF,TGCGCCAGCAGCCAAGACGTTTTTGGACCCCAGCATTTT
.,TRBD1,TRBJ2-3,TRBV12-3/TRBV12-4,CASSRGQGTDTQYF,TGTGCCAGCAGCCGAGGACAGGGGACAGATACGCAGTATTTT
many,TRBD1,TRBJ1-2,TRBV20-1,CSARGITGGYGYTF,TGCAGTGCTAGGGGAATCACAGGGGGCTATGGCTACACCTTC
many,.,TRBJ2-3,TRBV5-1,CASSSHGGRSTDTQYF,TGCGCCAGCAGCTCCCACGGGGGTAGGAGCACAGATACGCAGTATTTT
many,.,TRBJ2-2,TRBV12-3/TRBV12-4,CASSFVPASTGELFF,TGTGCCAGCAGTTTCGTCCCAGCGAGCACCGGGGAGCTGTTTTTT
many,.,TRBJ2-7,TRBV20-1,CSASLALGEQYF,TGCAGTGCTAGTTTGGCTCTTGGGGAGCAGTACTTC
many,.,TRBJ2-1,TRBV7-8,CASSALGSSYNEQFF,TGTGCCAGCAGCGCCCTCGGTAGCTCCTACAATGAGCAGTTCTTC
many,TRBD2,TRBJ2-2,TRBV29-1,CSVERGVSNTGELFF,TGCAGCGTTGAACGGGGGGTCAGCAACACCGGGGAGCTGTTTTTT
many,TRBD1,TRBJ1-4,TRBV7-2,CASSSSGTGDEKLFF,TGTGCCAGCAGCTCCTCCGGGACAGGGGATGAAAAACTGTTTTTT
.,TRBD2,TRBJ2-7,TRBV20-1,CSALPGGRYEQYF,TGCAGTGCCCTCCCGGGGGGTCGCTACGAGCAGTACTTC
.,.,TRBJ1-2,TRBV5-1,CASSLDPMAANGYTF,TGCGCCAGCAGCTTGGACCCGATGGCAGCAAATGGCTACACCTTC
many,.,TRBJ2-7,TRBV7-6,CASSLAQKAYEQYF,TGTGCCAGCAGCTTAGCTCAGAAGGCCTACGAGCAGTACTTC
.,.,TRBJ2-5,TRBV7-9,CASSPDQEETQYF,TGTGCCAGCAGCCCAGACCAGGAAGAGACCCAGTACTTC
.,.,TRBJ2-5,TRBV4-2,CASGPGVPRVGTRETQYF,TGTGCCAGCGGCCCCGGCGTCCCGAGGGTGGGTACAAGAGAGACCCAGTACTTC
many,TRBD1,TRBJ1-4,TRBV5-1,CASSTPTGANEKLFF,TGCGCCAGCAGCACTCCGACAGGGGCTAATGAAAAACTGTTTTTT
few,TRBD1,TRBJ1-1,TRBV12-3/TRBV12-4,CASSGGGVGTEAFF,TGTGCCAGCAGTGGAGGGGGCGTCGGCACTGAAGCTTTCTTT
.,TRBD2,TRBJ2-7,TRBV10-2,CASTSGGSYEQYF,TGCGCCAGCACCTCGGGGGGGTCCTACGAGCAGTACTTC
many,TRBD1,TRBJ2-3,TRBV10-3,CAISDLRQGVVGTDTQYF,TGTGCCATCAGTGACCTAAGACAGGGGGTCGTGGGCACAGATACGCAGTATTTT
many,TRBD1,TRBJ2-2,TRBV7-6,CASSLATLDRDTGELFF,TGTGCCAGCAGCTTAGCGACACTGGACAGGGATACCGGGGAGCTGTTTTTT
many,.,TRBJ1-5,TRBV6-1,CASRGGGVNQPQHF,TGTGCCAGCAGAGGGGGAGGCGTCAATCAGCCCCAGCATTTT
many,.,TRBJ2-2,TRBV7-9,CASSDRSRRVIENTGELFF,TGTGCCAGCAGCGACCGATCACGTCGGGTGATCGAGAACACCGGGGAGCTGTTTTTT
many,.,TRBJ1-5,TRBV2,CASSEISANQPQHF,TGTGCCAGCAGTGAAATTTCAGCAAATCAGCCCCAGCATTTT
many,TRBD1,TRBJ2-3,TRBV3-1,CASSSRDRGGDTQYF,TGTGCCAGCAGCAGCCGGGACAGGGGCGGAGATACGCAGTATTTT
many,TRBD2,TRBJ2-7,TRBV7-9,CASSQLSGGRYEQYF,TGTGCCAGCAGCCAACTCAGCGGGGGGCGCTACGAGCAGTACTTC
.,.,TRBJ2-1,TRBV5-2,CARGPGLAVSNEQFF,TGTGCCAGGGGCCCGGGACTAGCGGTTTCCAATGAGCAGTTCTTC
few,.,TRBJ1-1,TRBV5-4,CASSGPDDRGQKAFF,TGTGCCAGCAGCGGCCCAGACGACCGAGGTCAGAAAGCTTTCTTT
many,.,TRBJ2-1,TRBV28,CASGGSYNEQFF,TGTGCCAGCGGGGGTTCCTACAATGAGCAGTTCTTC
many,TRBD2,TRBJ2-7,TRBV20-1,CSAALAGGSYEQYF,TGCAGTGCCGCCCTAGCGGGGGGGTCCTACGAGCAGTACTTC
many,.,TRBJ2-7,TRBV6-5,CASSYSTQVRRGFEQYF,TGTGCCAGCAGTTACTCGACTCAAGTCCGCCGGGGTTTCGAGCAGTACTTC
many,.,TRBJ1-5,TRBV12-3/TRBV12-4,CASSPQNQPQHF,TGTGCCAGCAGTCCCCAGAATCAGCCCCAGCATTTT
.,TRBD1,TRBJ1-2,TRBV5-1,CASSSDGTANYGYTF,TGCGCCAGCAGCTCGGACGGGACAGCTAACTATGGCTACACCTTC
many,.,TRBJ2-7,TRBV9,CASSVFSGHDEQYF,TGTGCCAGCAGCGTGTTTTCAGGGCACGACGAGCAGTACTTC
.,.,TRBJ1-1,TRBV12-3/TRBV12-4,CASSFRGRNTEAFF,TGTGCCAGCAGTTTTAGGGGTCGCAACACTGAAGCTTTCTTT
many,.,TRBJ1-5,TRBV20-1,CSAAPGHGDQPQHF,TGCAGTGCTGCTCCGGGACACGGGGATCAGCCCCAGCATTTT
.,.,TRBJ2-7,TRBV28,CASSLSPGQGVQYF,TGTGCCAGCAGTTTATCCCCGGGCCAGGGCGTCCAGTACTTC
many,.,TRBJ2-7,TRBV20-1,CSARGGPGAFSYEQYF,TGCAGTGCTAGGGGTGGTCCCGGAGCGTTCTCCTACGAGCAGTACTTC
many,.,TRBJ2-7,TRBV20-1,CSARDYRSYEQYF,TGCAGTGCTAGAGATTATAGGTCCTACGAGCAGTACTTC
many,.,TRBJ1-2,TRBV7-9,CASSLGTVYGYTF,TGTGCCAGCAGCTTAGGGACAGTCTATGGCTACACCTTC
few,.,TRBJ2-2,TRBV11-2,CASSLGGPPKTGELFF,TGTGCCAGCAGCTTAGGCGGGCCCCCCAAGACCGGGGAGCTGTTTTTT
many,.,TRBJ2-4,TRBV5-1,CASSSRQAPNIQYF,TGCGCCAGCAGCAGCCGACAGGCCCCTAACATTCAGTACTTC
many,.,TRBJ1-3,TRBV6-1,CASGVPGNGNTIYF,TGTGCCAGCGGGGTTCCCGGGAATGGAAACACCATATATTTT